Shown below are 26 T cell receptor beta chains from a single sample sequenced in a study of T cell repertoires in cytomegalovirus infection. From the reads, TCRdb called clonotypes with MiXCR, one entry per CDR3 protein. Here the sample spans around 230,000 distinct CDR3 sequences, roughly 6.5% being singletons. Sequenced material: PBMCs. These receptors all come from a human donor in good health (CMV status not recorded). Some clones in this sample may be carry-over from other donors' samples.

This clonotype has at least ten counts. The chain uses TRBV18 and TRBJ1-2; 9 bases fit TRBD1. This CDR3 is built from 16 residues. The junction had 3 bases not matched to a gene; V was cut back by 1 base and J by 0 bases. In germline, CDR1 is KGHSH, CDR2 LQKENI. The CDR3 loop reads CASSPLGQGSNYGYTF. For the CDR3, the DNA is TGTGCCAGCTCACCACTTGGACAGGGGTCTAACTATGGCTACACCTTC. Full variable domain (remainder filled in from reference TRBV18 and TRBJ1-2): NAGVMQNPRHLVRRRGQEARLRCSPMKGHSHVYWYRQLPEEGLKFMVYLQKENIIDESGMPKERFSAEFPKEGPSILRIQQVVRGDSAAYFCASSPLGQGSNYGYTFGSGTRLTVV.

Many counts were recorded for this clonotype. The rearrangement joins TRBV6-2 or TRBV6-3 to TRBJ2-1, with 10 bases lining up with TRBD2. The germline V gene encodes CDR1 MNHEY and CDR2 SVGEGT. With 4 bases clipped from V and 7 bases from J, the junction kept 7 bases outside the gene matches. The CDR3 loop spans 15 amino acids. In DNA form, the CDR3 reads TGTGCCAGCAGTTTCCGTAGCGGGGGGCCGAATGAGCAGTTCTTC. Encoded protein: CASSFRSGGPNEQFF.

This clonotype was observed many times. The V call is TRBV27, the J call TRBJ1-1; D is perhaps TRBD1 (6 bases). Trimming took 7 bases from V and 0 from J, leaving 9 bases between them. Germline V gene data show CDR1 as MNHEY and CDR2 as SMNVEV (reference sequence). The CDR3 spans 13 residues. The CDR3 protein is CASKGEMNTEAFF. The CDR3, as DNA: TGTGCCAGCAAGGGGGAAATGAACACTGAAGCTTTCTTT.

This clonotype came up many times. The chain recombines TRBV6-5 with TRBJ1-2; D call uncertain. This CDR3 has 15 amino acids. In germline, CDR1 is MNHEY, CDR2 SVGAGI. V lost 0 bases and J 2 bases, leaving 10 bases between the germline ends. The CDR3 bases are TGTGCCAGCAGTTACTCGCGGGGTTCCAACTATGGCTACACCTTC. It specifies CASSYSRGSNYGYTF.

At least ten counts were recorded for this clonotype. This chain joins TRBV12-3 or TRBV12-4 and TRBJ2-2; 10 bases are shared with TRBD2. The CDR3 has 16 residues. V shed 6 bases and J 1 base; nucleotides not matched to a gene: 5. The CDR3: CASSRRLAGNTGELFF. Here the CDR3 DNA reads TGTGCCAGCAGCCGGCGACTAGCGGGGAACACCGGGGAGCTGTTTTTT.

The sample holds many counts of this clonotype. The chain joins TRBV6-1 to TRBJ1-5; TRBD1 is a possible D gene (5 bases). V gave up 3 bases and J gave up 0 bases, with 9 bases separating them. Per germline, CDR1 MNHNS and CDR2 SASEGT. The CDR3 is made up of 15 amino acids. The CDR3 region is CASSETANSNQPQHF. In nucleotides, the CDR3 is TGTGCCAGCAGTGAGACAGCGAATAGCAATCAGCCCCAGCATTTT.

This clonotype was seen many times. The CDR3 DNA is TGCGCCAGCAGCTCCTCGACGGGGGGCTACAATGAGCAGTTCTTC. Protein sequence: CASSSSTGGYNEQFF. The gene calls are TRBV5-1 and TRBJ2-1; 7 bases agree with TRBD2. The ends lost 3 bases at V and 3 bases at J; junction bases unmatched: 6. This CDR3 contains 15 residues. From germline, CDR1 is SGHRS and CDR2 YFSETQ.

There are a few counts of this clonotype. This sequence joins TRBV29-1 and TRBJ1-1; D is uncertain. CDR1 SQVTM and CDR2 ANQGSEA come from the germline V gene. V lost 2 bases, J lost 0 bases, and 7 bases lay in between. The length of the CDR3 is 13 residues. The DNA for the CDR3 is TGCAGCGTTGAACGCCAGATGAACACTGAAGCTTTCTTT. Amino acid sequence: CSVERQMNTEAFF.

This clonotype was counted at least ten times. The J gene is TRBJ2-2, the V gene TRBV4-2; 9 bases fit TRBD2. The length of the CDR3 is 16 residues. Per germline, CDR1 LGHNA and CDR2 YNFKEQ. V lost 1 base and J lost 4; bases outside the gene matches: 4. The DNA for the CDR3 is TGTGCCAGCAGCCAAGTAGCGGGGGATGGCACCGGGGAGCTGTTTTTT. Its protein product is CASSQVAGDGTGELFF.

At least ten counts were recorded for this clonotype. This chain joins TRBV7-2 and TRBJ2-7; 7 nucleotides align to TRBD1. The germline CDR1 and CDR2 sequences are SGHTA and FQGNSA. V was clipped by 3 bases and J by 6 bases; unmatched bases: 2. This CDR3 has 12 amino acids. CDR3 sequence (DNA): TGTGCCAGCAGCTTTGACAGGGCCGAGCAGTACTTC. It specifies CASSFDRAEQYF.

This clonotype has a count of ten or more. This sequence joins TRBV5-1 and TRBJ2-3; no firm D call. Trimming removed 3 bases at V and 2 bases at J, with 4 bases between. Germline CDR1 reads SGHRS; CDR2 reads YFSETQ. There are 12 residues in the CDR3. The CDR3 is CASSWDTDTQYF. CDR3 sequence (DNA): TGCGCCAGCAGCTGGGACACAGATACGCAGTATTTT.

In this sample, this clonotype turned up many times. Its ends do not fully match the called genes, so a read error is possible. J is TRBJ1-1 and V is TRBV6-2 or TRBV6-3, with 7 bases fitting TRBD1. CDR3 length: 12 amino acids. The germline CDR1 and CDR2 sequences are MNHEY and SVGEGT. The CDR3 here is CASSYTPGQPTF. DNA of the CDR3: TGTGCCAGCAGTTACACCCCGGGACAGCCAACGTTT.

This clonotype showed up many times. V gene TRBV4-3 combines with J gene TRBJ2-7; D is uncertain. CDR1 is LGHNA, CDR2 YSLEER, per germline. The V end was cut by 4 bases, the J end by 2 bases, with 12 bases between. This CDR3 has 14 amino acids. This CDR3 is CASSPSFAAYEQYF. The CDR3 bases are TGCGCCAGCAGCCCTTCCTTTGCGGCCTACGAGCAGTACTTC.

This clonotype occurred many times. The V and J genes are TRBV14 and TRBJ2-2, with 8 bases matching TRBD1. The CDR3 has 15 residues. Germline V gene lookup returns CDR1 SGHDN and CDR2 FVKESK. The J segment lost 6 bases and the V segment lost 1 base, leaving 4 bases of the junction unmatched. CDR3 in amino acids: CASSQVTGVPGELFF. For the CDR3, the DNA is TGTGCCAGCAGCCAAGTGACAGGGGTCCCCGGGGAGCTGTTTTTT.

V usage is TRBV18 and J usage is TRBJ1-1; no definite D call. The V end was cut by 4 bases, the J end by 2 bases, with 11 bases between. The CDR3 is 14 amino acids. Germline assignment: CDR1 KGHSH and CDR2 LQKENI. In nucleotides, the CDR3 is TGTGCCAGCTCACAGCGGACCCAAAACACTGAAGCTTTCTTT. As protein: CASSQRTQNTEAFF.

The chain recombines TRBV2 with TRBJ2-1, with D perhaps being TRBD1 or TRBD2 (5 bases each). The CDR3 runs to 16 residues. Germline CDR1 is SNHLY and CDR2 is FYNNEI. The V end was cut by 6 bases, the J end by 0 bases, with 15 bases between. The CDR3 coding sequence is TGTGCCAGCAGCCTTTCGGGGCACCTCTCCTACAATGAGCAGTTCTTC. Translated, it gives CASSLSGHLSYNEQFF. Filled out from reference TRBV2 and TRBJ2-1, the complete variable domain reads EPEVTQTPSHQVTQMGQEVILRCVPISNHLYFYWYRQILGQKVEFLVSFYNNEISEKSEIFDDQFSVERPDGSNFTLKIRSTKLEDSAMYFCASSLSGHLSYNEQFFGPGTRLTVL.

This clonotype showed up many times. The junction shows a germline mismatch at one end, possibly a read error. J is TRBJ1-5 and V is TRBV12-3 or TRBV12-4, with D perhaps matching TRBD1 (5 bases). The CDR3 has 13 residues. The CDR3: CASSPPGGGPSVF. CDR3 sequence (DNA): TGTGCCAGCAGCCCTCCCGGGGGAGGCCCCAGCGTTTTT.

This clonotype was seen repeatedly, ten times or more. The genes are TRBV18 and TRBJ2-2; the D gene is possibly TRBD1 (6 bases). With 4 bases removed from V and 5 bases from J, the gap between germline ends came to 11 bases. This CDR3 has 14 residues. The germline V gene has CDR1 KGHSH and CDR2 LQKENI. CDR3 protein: CASSQGQSTGELFF. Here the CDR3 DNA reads TGTGCCAGCTCACAAGGACAGTCTACCGGGGAGCTGTTTTTT. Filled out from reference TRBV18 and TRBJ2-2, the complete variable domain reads NAGVMQNPRHLVRRRGQEARLRCSPMKGHSHVYWYRQLPEEGLKFMVYLQKENIIDESGMPKERFSAEFPKEGPSILRIQQVVRGDSAAYFCASSQGQSTGELFFGEGSRLTVL.

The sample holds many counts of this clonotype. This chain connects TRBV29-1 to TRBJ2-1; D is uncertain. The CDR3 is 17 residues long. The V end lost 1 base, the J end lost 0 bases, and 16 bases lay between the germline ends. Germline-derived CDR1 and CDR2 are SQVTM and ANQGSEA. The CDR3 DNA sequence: TGCAGCGTTGAAGGGCAGGAAGGAATAAGCTCCTACAATGAGCAGTTCTTC. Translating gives CSVEGQEGISSYNEQFF.

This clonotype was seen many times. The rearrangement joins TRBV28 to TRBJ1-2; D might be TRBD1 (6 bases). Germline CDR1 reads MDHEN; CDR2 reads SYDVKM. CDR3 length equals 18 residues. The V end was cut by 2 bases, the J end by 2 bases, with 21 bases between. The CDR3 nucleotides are TGTGCCAGCAGTTTAAGTCCGGGGGCCAGTAAGGGGAACTATGGCTACACCTTC. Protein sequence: CASSLSPGASKGNYGYTF.

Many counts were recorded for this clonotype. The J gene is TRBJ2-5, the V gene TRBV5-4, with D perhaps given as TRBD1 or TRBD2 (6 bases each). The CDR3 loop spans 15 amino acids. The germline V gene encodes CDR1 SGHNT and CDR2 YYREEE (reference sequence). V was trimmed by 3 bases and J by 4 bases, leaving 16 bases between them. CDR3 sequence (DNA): TGTGCCAGCAGCTGGAGCTCGGGGGCAAGAGAGACCCAGTACTTC. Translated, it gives CASSWSSGARETQYF.

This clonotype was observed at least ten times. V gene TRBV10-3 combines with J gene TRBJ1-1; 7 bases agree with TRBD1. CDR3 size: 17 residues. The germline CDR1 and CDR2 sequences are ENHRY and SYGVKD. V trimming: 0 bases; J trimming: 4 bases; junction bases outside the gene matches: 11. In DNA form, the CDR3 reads TGTGCCATCAGTGAGTCTACGGAGACAGGGTGGGGCACTGAAGCTTTCTTT. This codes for CAISESTETGWGTEAFF.

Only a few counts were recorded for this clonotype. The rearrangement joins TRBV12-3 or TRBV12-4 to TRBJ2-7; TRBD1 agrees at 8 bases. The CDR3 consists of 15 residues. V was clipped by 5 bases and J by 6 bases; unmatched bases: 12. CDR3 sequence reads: CASSQDREYRGEQYF. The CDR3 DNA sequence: TGTGCCAGCAGTCAGGACAGGGAATACCGTGGCGAGCAGTACTTC.

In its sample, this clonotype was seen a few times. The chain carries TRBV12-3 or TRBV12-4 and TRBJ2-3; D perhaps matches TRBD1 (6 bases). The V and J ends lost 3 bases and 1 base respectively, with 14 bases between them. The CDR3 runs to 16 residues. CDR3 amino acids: CASSFDWGRGTDTQYF. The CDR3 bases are TGTGCCAGCAGTTTTGATTGGGGGCGTGGCACAGATACGCAGTATTTT.

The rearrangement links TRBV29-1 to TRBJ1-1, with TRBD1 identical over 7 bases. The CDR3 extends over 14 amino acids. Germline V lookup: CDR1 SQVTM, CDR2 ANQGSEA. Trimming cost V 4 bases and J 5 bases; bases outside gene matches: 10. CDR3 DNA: TGCAGCGTTGCATGGGACGACAGGGCGACTGAAGCTTTCTTT. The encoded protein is CSVAWDDRATEAFF.

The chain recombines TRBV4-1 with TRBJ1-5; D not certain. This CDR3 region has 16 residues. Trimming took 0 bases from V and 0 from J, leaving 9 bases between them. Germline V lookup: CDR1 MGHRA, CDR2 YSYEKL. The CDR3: CASSQEAAYSNQPQHF. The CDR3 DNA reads TGCGCCAGCAGCCAAGAGGCGGCGTATAGCAATCAGCCCCAGCATTTT.